Sequencing of this T cell receptor (beta chain) was carried out in a study of blood T cell repertoires in COVID-19. Turning to the study itself: The cDNA or gDNA used as material had been derived from T cells, B-cell-depleted T cells, or PBMCs.

Per the original data handling: Amplified reference gene primers provided the basis for estimating nucleated cell counts. This table comes from immunoSEQ multiplex PCR, and its TCRdb copy is limited to in-frame clones, with some not included. That table supplies the V and J calls and clone size; D and trimming were determined from the DNA. Of about 90,000 clones in the sample, 75% to 90% were seen once. This CDR3 spans 16 amino acids. V shed 4 bases and J shed 0 bases, with 13 bases lying between them. CDR1 is SEHNR and CDR2 is FQNEAQ in the germline V gene (reference sequence). The chain carries TRBV7-9 and TRBJ1-3, with TRBD1 as a possible D gene (5 bases). The sample comprised peripheral blood. This clonotype originated in a human donor in a cohort sampled during active COVID-19. The CDR3 reads CASSSGGTYSGNTIYF. In DNA form, the CDR3 reads TGTGCCAGCAGCTCCGGGGGGACTTACTCTGGAAACACCATATATTTT.